The 25 T cell receptor beta chains reported below all come from one sample, sequenced in a study of graft-versus-host responses after intestinal transplantation. No antigen has been assigned to these receptors. Assay: immunoSEQ multiplex PCR; the TCRdb copy retains only in-frame clones and omits some. In the table there are about 92,000 clones, around nine tenths of which are singletons. Sequencing was performed on unstimulated CD8+ T cells sorted from spleen or lymph node cells, taken before intestinal transplant. These receptors originate from a human donor who received an intestinal transplant.

The chain carries TRBV4-2 and TRBJ1-5; tentative D call: TRBD1 (6 bases). The germline V gene encodes CDR1 LGHNA and CDR2 YNFKEQ. V lost 0 bases, J lost 6 bases, and 18 bases lay in between. The CDR3 has 17 amino acids. The CDR3 DNA follows: TGTGCCAGCAGCCAAGAAGTGGCAGGGGCTAGTTCTCAGCCCCAGCATTTT. Translation gives CASSQEVAGASSQPQHF.

The chain has TRBV4-2 and TRBJ2-5; TRBD2 aligns across 8 bases. There are 19 residues in the CDR3. Germline lookup yields CDR1 LGHNA and CDR2 YNFKEQ. V gave up 1 base and J gave up 5 bases; unmatched junction bases: 18. CDR3 DNA sequence: TGTGCCAGCAGCCAAGGGTCCAGAGCGGGAGTTTGGGTCAGTGAGACCCAGTACTTC. Translation gives CASSQGSRAGVWVSETQYF.

V and J are TRBV6-5 and TRBJ1-5, with 7 bases matching TRBD1. The germline V gene encodes CDR1 MNHEY and CDR2 SVGAGI. The CDR3 runs 13 residues. J was trimmed by 6 bases and V by 6 bases; bases with no gene match: 5. CDR3 amino acids: CASSRQGAQPQHF. The DNA of the CDR3 is TGTGCCAGCAGCCGACAGGGCGCTCAGCCCCAGCATTTT.

V usage is TRBV2 and J usage is TRBJ1-4; TRBD1 matches 8 bases. The CDR3 runs to 17 residues. The germline gives CDR1 SNHLY, CDR2 FYNNEI. Trimming removed 6 bases from V and 7 bases from J; junction bases left unmatched: 16. The CDR3 sequence: CASRRLPTGATAEKLFF. CDR3 sequence (DNA): TGTGCCAGCAGGAGACTCCCGACAGGGGCTACAGCTGAAAAACTGTTTTTT.

The gene calls are TRBV29-1 and TRBJ2-7; D might be TRBD2 (6 bases). V lost 4 bases and J 4 bases, leaving 14 bases between the germline ends. The CDR3 totals 13 residues. Germline-derived CDR1 and CDR2 are SQVTM and ANQGSEA. CDR3 nucleotides: TGCAGCGTTGTCGGCGGGACCTGGTACGAGCAGTACTTC. Residues: CSVVGGTWYEQYF.

The rearrangement links TRBV27 to TRBJ2-5, with 10 bases fitting TRBD2. Germline values: CDR1 MNHEY, CDR2 SMNVEV (reference sequence). The ends lost 3 bases at V and 4 bases at J; junction bases unmatched: 8. CDR3 length: 16 residues. The CDR3 DNA reads TGTGCCAGCAGTTTGGGTAGCGGGGGGAGCCCAGAGACCCAGTACTTC. This translates into CASSLGSGGSPETQYF.

The chain combines TRBV5-6 with TRBJ2-7; 10 positions match TRBD1. Germline values: CDR1 SGHDT, CDR2 YYEEEE. After removal of 1 base from V and 5 bases from J, the junction contained 9 bases not matched to a gene. The CDR3 consists of 16 residues. This CDR3 is CASSLNIGTGADEQYF. The CDR3, as DNA: TGTGCCAGCAGCTTGAATATCGGGACAGGGGCGGACGAGCAGTACTTC. Full variable domain (remainder filled in from reference TRBV5-6 and TRBJ2-7): DAGVTQSPTHLIKTRGQQVTLRCSPKSGHDTVSWYQQALGQGPQFIFQYYEEEERQRGNFPDRFSGHQFPNYSSELNVNALLLGDSALYLCASSLNIGTGADEQYFGPGTRLTVT.

The chain employs TRBV28 and TRBJ2-7; 10 bases line up with TRBD1. Germline values: CDR1 MDHEN, CDR2 SYDVKM. The CDR3 totals 15 residues. V dropped 4 bases and J dropped 2; count of bases not matched to a gene: 5. In DNA form, the CDR3 reads TGTGCCAGCAGTTGGACAGGGGGGGTTCCCTACGAGCAGTACTTC. This sequence encodes CASSWTGGVPYEQYF.

The chain employs TRBV28 and TRBJ2-7, with D maybe TRBD1 (6 bases). V dropped 2 bases and J dropped 3 bases, with 17 bases sitting between them. The CDR3 runs to 16 residues. From germline, CDR1 is MDHEN and CDR2 SYDVKM. CDR3 amino acids: CASSLPETGPGYEQYF. The CDR3 coding sequence is TGTGCCAGCAGTTTACCCGAAACAGGGCCGGGCTACGAGCAGTACTTC.

This rearrangement joins TRBV15 to TRBJ2-2, with D perhaps matching TRBD2 (5 bases). Deletions cut 0 bases from V and 8 bases from J, with 7 bases between. Germline loops: CDR1 LNHNV, CDR2 YYDKDF (reference sequence). CDR3 size: 13 residues. The CDR3 coding sequence is TGTGCCACCAGCAGAGATCCGGGAGGGGAGCTGTTTTTT. Its translation is CATSRDPGGELFF.

This chain uses TRBV6-1 with TRBJ2-7; D is perhaps TRBD1 (5 bases). The CDR3 runs 16 residues. Trimming shortened V by 4 bases and J by 0 bases, and 16 bases separated the two germline ends. Germline CDR1 is MNHNS and CDR2 is SASEGT. CDR3 DNA sequence: TGTGCCAGCAGTGCGACAGCCTACACCTCCTCCTACGAGCAGTACTTC. This codes for CASSATAYTSSYEQYF.

V is TRBV7-3 and J is TRBJ2-3; weak D call: TRBD1 (5 bases). Deletions cut 3 bases from V and 3 bases from J, with 13 bases between. CDR3 length: 15 residues. The germline CDR1 and CDR2 sequences are SGHTA and FQGTGA. In nucleotides, the CDR3 is TGTGCCAGCAGCTTTTCAGGGTCGCAGACAGATACGCAGTATTTT. It is translated as CASSFSGSQTDTQYF.

V usage is TRBV4-1 and J usage is TRBJ2-1, with 9 bases identical to TRBD1. The CDR3 extends over 18 amino acids. V lost 0 bases, J lost 10 bases, and 16 bases stayed unmatched. From germline, CDR1 is MGHRA and CDR2 YSYEKL. The CDR3 DNA reads TGCGCCAGCAGCCAAGAGGTCCCCGGGACAGGGTATGCGGGGGAGCAGTTCTTC. Its translation is CASSQEVPGTGYAGEQFF.

The V and J genes are TRBV6-6 and TRBJ1-1; D is unresolved. Germline V gene lookup returns CDR1 MNHNY and CDR2 SVGAGI (reference sequence). The V and J ends lost 0 bases and 3 bases respectively, with 8 bases between them. This CDR3 region has 14 residues. The CDR3 loop is CASSYSSEDTEAFF. CDR3 sequence (DNA): TGTGCCAGCAGTTACTCAAGTGAGGACACTGAAGCTTTCTTT.

This clone was detected once. The genes are TRBV7-9 and TRBJ2-4; D is undetermined. V gave up 3 bases and J gave up 1 base, with 1 base separating them. Germline assignment: CDR1 SEHNR and CDR2 FQNEAQ (reference sequence). The CDR3 extends over 12 amino acids. The CDR3 coding sequence is TGTGCCAGCAGCTTGGCCAAAAACATTCAGTACTTC. Translated: CASSLAKNIQYF.

The chain uses TRBV5-4 and TRBJ2-5; possibly TRBD2 for D (6 bases). The length of the CDR3 is 15 residues. V was cut by 0 bases and J by 5 bases, with 14 bases left in between. CDR1 is SGHNT, CDR2 YYREEE, per germline (reference sequence). This chain's CDR3 is CASSLDSGPGETQYF. CDR3 nucleotide sequence: TGTGCCAGCAGCTTGGACAGCGGGCCCGGCGAGACCCAGTACTTC. The full variable domain, with the rest looked up from reference TRBV5-4 and TRBJ2-5, is ETGVTQSPTHLIKTRGQQVTLRCSSQSGHNTVSWYQQALGQGPQFIFQYYREEENGRGNFPPRFSGLQFPNYSSELNVNALELDDSALYLCASSLDSGPGETQYFGPGTRLLVL.

This clone was picked up one time. V and J are TRBV19 and TRBJ1-5, with 7 bases fitting TRBD1. J was trimmed by 2 bases and V by 0 bases; bases with no gene match: 7. CDR1 is LNHDA and CDR2 is SQIVND in the germline V gene (reference sequence). The CDR3 length is 17 residues. DNA for the CDR3: TGTGCCAGTAGTATAGATAACCAGGGGGTTGGCAATCAGCCCCAGCATTTT. This codes for CASSIDNQGVGNQPQHF.

The chain couples TRBV5-4 to TRBJ2-7; D might be TRBD1 or TRBD2, each matching 5 bases. Germline CDR1 is SGHNT and CDR2 is YYREEE (reference sequence). Deletions cut 1 base from V and 6 bases from J, with 8 bases between. This CDR3 spans 12 amino acids. The CDR3 reads CASSLLGVEQYF. The CDR3 DNA reads as TGTGCCAGCAGCTTGTTGGGGGTCGAGCAGTACTTC.

The V call is TRBV27, the J call TRBJ2-3; 13 positions agree with TRBD2. V lost 5 bases and J lost 0; bases outside the gene matches: 8. This CDR3 spans 18 amino acids. CDR1 MNHEY and CDR2 SMNVEV come from the germline V gene (reference sequence). This chain's CDR3 is CASSGGTSGVTSTDTQYF. CDR3 sequence (DNA): TGTGCCAGCAGTGGAGGGACTAGCGGGGTTACTAGCACAGATACGCAGTATTTT.

The chain carries TRBV4-1 and TRBJ2-7, with D unclear. V was pared by 4 bases and J by 4 bases, with 14 bases between. Germline CDR1 reads MGHRA; CDR2 reads YSYEKL. This CDR3 contains 14 residues. The DNA for the CDR3 is TGCGCCAGCAGCCCCGACCAGCAAGATTACGAGCAGTACTTC. It encodes CASSPDQQDYEQYF.

The chain couples TRBV6-1 to TRBJ2-7, with TRBD2 matching over 14 bases. This CDR3 is built from 15 residues. Germline loops: CDR1 MNHNS, CDR2 SASEGT. The trim removed 2 bases at V and 6 bases at J, leaving 3 bases unmatched. Here the CDR3 reads CASSETTSGGAEQYF. CDR3 coding DNA: TGTGCCAGCAGTGAAACGACTAGCGGGGGGGCCGAGCAGTACTTC.

This clone was seen only a few times. The CDR3 loop reads CASSYYRGNSPLHF. CDR3 coding DNA: TGTGCCAGCAGTTACTACAGGGGGAATTCACCCCTCCACTTT. V usage is TRBV6-5 and J usage is TRBJ1-6; 8 bases are shared with TRBD1. This CDR3 is 14 amino acids long. Germline V CDR1 and CDR2: MNHEY, SVGAGI. J lost 7 bases, V lost 1 base, and 0 bases had no gene match.

The chain joins TRBV19 to TRBJ2-7, with 8 bases matching TRBD2. V lost 4 bases to trimming and J lost 2 bases; unmatched junction nucleotides: 4. The CDR3 totals 14 residues. Germline lookup yields CDR1 LNHDA and CDR2 SQIVND (reference sequence). For the CDR3, the DNA is TGTGCCAGTAGTAAGACTAGCGATCCCTACGAGCAGTACTTC. As protein: CASSKTSDPYEQYF.

V usage is TRBV19 and J usage is TRBJ2-2; no firm D call. V was clipped by 8 bases and J by 9 bases, with 19 bases between them. Germline V lookup: CDR1 LNHDA, CDR2 SQIVND (reference sequence). The length of the CDR3 is 14 residues. As DNA, the CDR3 is TGTGCCAGTGCACACCTCTTGGATTATCGGGAGCTGTTTTTT. It encodes CASAHLLDYRELFF.

The chain uses TRBV27 and TRBJ2-1, with a possible D match to TRBD2 (6 bases). This CDR3 is built from 14 residues. Trimming cost V 4 bases and J 6 bases, with 13 bases left between them. Germline CDR1 and CDR2: MNHEY and SMNVEV (reference sequence). As DNA, the CDR3 is TGTGCCAGCAGTTCGGGAGACATTTCCAATGAGCAGTTCTTC. Translation: CASSSGDISNEQFF.